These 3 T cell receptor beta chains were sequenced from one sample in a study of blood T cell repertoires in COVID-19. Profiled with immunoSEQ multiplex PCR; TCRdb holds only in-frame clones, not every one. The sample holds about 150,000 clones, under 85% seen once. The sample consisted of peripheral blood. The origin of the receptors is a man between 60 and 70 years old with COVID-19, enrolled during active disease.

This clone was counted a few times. As DNA, the CDR3 is TGTGCCAGCTCGAACAGGGAGTTCGGTCAGCCCCAGCATTTT. This codes for CASSNREFGQPQHF. V usage is TRBV19 and J usage is TRBJ1-5; the D gene is possibly TRBD1 (6 bases). Germline V gene lookup returns CDR1 LNHDA and CDR2 SQIVND (reference sequence). Trimming left V 9 bases short and J 6 bases short, with 18 bases between. The CDR3 has 14 amino acids.

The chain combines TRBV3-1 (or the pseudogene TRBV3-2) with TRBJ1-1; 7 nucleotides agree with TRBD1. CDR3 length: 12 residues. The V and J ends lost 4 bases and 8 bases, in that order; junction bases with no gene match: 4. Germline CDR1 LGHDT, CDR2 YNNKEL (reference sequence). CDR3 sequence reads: CASSLRTGEAFF. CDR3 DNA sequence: TGTGCCAGCAGCCTAAGGACAGGCGAAGCTTTCTTT.

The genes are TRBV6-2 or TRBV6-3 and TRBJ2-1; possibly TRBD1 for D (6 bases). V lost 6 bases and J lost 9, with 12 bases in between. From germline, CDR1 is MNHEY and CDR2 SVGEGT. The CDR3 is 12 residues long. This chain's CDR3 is CASSPRGIEQFF. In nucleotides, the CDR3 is TGTGCCAGCAGCCCCAGGGGAATTGAGCAGTTCTTC.